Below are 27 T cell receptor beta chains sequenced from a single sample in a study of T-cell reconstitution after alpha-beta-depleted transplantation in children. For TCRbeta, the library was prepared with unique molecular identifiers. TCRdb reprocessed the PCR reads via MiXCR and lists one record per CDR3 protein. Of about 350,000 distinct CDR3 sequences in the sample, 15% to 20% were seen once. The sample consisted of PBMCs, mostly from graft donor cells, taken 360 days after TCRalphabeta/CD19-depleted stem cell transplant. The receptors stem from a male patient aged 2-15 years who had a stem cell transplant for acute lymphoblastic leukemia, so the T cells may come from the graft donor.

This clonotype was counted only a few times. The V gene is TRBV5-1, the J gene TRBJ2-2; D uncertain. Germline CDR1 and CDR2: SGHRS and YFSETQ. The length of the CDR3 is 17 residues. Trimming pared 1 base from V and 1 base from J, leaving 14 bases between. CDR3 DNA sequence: TGCGCCAGCAGCTTGAGTATTGTGTCACTGAACACCGGGGAGCTGTTTTTT. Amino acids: CASSLSIVSLNTGELFF.

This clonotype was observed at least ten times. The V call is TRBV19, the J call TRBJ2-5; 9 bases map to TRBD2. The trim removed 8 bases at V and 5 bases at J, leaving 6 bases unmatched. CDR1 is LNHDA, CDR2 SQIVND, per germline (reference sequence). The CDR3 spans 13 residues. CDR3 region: CASRSGRRETQYF. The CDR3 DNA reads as TGTGCCAGTCGAAGCGGGAGGCGGGAGACCCAGTACTTC.

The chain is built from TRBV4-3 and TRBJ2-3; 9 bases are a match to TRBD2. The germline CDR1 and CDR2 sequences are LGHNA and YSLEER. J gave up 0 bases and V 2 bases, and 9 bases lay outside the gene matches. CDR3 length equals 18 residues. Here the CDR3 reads CASSQTRGGRVSTDTQYF. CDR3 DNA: TGCGCCAGCAGCCAAACCCGGGGCGGGAGGGTTAGCACAGATACGCAGTATTTT.

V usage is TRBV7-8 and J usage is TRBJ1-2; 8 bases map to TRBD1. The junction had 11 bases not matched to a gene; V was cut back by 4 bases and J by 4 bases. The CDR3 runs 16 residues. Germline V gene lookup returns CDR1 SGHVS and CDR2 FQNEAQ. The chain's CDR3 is CASSSRTGFPSYGYTF. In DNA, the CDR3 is TGTGCCAGCAGCTCCAGGACAGGGTTCCCTTCCTATGGCTACACCTTC. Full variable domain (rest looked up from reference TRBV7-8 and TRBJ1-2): GAGVSQSPRYKVAKRGQDVALRCDPISGHVSLFWYQQALGQGPEFLTYFQNEAQLDKSGLPSDRFFAERPEGSVSTLKIQRTQQEDSAVYLCASSSRTGFPSYGYTFGSGTRLTVV.

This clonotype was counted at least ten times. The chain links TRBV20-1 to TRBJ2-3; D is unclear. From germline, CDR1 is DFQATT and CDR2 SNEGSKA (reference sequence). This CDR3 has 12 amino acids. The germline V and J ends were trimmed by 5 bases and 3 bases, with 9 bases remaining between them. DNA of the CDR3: TGCAGTGCTTCAATGGGGACAGATACGCAGTATTTT. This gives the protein CSASMGTDTQYF.

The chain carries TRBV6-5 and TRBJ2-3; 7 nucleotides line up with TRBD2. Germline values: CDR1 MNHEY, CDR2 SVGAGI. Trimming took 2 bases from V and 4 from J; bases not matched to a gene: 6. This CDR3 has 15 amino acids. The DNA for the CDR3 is TGTGCCAGCAGTTACGGCGGGGGAGAGGCAGATACGCAGTATTTT. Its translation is CASSYGGGEADTQYF.

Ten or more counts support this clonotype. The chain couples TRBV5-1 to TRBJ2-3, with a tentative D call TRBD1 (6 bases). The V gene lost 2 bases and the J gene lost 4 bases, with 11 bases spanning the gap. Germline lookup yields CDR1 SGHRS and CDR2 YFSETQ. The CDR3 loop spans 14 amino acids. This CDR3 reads CASSLRQASDTQYF. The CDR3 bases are TGCGCCAGCAGCTTACGACAGGCCTCAGATACGCAGTATTTT.

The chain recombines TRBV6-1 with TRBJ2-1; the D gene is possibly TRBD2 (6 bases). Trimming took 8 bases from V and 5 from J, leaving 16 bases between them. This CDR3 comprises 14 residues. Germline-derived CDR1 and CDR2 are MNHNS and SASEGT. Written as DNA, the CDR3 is TGTGCCAGCTCAATATCGGGAGTTGACAATGAGCAGTTCTTC. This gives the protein CASSISGVDNEQFF.

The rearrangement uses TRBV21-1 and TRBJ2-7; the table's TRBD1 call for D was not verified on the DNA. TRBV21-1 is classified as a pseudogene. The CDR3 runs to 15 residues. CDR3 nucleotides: TGTGCCAGCAGCAAAGGGACAGGGAGCTCCTACGAGCAGTACTTC. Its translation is CASSKGTGSSYEQYF.

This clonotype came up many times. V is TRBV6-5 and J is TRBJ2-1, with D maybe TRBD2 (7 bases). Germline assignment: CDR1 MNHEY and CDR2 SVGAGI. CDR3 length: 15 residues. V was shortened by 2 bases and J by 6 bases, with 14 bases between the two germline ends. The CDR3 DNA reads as TGTGCCAGCAGTTACAGGGCAGGGGAGGGCAATGAGCAGTTCTTC. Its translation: CASSYRAGEGNEQFF.

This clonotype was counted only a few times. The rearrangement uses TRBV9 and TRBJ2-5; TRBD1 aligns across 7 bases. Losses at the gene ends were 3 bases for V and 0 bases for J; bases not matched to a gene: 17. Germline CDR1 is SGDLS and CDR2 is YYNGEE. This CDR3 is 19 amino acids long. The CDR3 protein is CASSEAQRSTGTYQETQYF. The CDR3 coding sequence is TGTGCCAGCAGCGAAGCCCAAAGGTCGACAGGGACGTACCAAGAGACCCAGTACTTC.

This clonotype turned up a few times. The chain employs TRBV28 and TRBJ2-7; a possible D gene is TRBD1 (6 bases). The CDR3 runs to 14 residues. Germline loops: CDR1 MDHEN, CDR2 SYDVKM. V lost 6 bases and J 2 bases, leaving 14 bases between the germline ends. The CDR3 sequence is CASSRQAQTYEQYF. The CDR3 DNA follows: TGTGCCAGCAGCAGACAGGCTCAAACCTACGAGCAGTACTTC.

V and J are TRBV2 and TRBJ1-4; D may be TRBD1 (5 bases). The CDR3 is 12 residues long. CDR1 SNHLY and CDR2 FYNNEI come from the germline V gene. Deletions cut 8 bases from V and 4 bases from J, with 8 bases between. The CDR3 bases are TGTGCCAGCCACAGGAGTAATGAAAAACTGTTTTTT. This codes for CASHRSNEKLFF.

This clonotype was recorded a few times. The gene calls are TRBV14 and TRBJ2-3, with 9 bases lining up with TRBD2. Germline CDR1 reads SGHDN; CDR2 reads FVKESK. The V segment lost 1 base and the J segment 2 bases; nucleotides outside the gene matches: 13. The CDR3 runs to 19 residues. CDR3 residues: CASSQVPTSSGSYTDTQYF. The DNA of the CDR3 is TGTGCCAGCAGCCAAGTTCCGACAAGTAGCGGGAGCTACACAGATACGCAGTATTTT.

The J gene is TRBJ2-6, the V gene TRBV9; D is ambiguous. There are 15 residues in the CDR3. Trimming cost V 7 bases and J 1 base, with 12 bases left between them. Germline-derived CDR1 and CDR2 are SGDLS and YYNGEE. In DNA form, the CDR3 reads TGTGCCAGCGGAAGAGCCGGTTCTGGGGCCAACGTCCTGACTTTC. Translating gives CASGRAGSGANVLTF.

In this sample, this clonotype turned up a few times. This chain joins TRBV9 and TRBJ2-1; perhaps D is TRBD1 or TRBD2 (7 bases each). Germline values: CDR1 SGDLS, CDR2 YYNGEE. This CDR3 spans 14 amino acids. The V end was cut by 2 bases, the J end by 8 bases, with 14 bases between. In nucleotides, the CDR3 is TGTGCCAGCAGCGTGTTGACAGGGAGGGATGAGCAGTTCTTC. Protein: CASSVLTGRDEQFF.

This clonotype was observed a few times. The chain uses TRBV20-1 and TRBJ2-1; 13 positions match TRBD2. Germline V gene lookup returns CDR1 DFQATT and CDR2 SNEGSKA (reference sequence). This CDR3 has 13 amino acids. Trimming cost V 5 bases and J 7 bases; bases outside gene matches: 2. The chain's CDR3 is CSALTSGRNEQFF. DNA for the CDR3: TGCAGTGCTCTGACTAGCGGGAGGAATGAGCAGTTCTTC.

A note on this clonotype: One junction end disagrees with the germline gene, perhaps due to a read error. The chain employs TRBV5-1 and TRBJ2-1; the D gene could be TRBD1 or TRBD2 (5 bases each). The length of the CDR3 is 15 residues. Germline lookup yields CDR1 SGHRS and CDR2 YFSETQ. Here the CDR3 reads CASSLEGSSYNEHFF. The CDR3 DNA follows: TGCGCCAGCAGCTTGGAGGGGAGCTCCTACAATGAGCATTTCTTC.

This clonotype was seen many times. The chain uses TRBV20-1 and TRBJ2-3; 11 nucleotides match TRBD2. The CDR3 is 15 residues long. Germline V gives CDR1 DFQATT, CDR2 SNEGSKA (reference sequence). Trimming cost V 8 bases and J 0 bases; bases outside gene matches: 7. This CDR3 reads CSYAIAGGSTDTQYF. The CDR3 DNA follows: TGCAGTTACGCCATAGCGGGAGGGAGCACAGATACGCAGTATTTT.

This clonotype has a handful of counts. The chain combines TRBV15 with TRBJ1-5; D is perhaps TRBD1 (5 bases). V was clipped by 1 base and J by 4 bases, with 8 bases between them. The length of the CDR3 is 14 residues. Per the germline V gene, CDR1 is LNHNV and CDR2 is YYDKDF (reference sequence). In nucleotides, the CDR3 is TGTGCCACCAGCAGAGGGAAGGGGAATCAGCCCCAGCATTTT. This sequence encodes CATSRGKGNQPQHF.

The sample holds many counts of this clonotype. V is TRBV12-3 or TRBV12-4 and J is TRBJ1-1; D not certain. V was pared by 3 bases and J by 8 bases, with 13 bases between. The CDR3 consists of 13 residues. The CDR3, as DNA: TGTGCCAGCAGTTTTACTAGGAACCTCGAAGCTTTCTTT. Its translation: CASSFTRNLEAFF.

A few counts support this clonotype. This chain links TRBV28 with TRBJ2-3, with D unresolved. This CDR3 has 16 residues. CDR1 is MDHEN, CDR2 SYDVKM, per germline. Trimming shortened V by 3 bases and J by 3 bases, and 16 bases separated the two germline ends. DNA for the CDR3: TGTGCCAGCAGTTTGCAGACCCTCCCCCCAACAGATACGCAGTATTTT. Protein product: CASSLQTLPPTDTQYF. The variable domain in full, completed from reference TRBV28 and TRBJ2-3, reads DVKVTQSSRYLVKRTGEKVFLECVQDMDHENMFWYRQDPGLGLRLIYFSYDVKMKEKGDIPEGYSVSREKKERFSLILESASTNQTSMYLCASSLQTLPPTDTQYFGPGTRLTVL.

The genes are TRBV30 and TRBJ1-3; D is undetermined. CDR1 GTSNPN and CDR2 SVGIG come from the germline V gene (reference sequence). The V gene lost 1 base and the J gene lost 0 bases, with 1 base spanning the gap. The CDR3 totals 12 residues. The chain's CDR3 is CAWSGSGNTIYF. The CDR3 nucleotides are TGTGCCTGGAGTGGCTCTGGAAACACCATATATTTT.

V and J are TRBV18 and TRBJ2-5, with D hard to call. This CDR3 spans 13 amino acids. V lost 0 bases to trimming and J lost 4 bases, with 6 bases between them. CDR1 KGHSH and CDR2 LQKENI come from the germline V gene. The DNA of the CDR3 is TGTGCCAGCTCACCACCGTTTAGAGAGACCCAGTACTTC. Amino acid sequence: CASSPPFRETQYF.

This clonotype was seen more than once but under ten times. The CDR3, as DNA: TGTGCCATCAGCCCTATAACGGGACGAGAGACCCAGTACTTC. It yields the protein CAISPITGRETQYF. The chain has TRBV10-3 and TRBJ2-5; D assignment may be TRBD1 or TRBD2 (5 bases each). Trimming left V 6 bases short and J 4 bases short, with 15 bases between. Germline V lookup: CDR1 ENHRY, CDR2 SYGVKD. The CDR3 runs 14 residues.

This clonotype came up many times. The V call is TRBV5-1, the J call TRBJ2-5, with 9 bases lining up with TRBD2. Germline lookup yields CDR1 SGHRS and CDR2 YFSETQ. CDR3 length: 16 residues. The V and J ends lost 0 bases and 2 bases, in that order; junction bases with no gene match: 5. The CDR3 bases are TGCGCCAGCAGCTTGGCCACGCTAGCGGGACAAGAGACCCAGTACTTC. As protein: CASSLATLAGQETQYF.

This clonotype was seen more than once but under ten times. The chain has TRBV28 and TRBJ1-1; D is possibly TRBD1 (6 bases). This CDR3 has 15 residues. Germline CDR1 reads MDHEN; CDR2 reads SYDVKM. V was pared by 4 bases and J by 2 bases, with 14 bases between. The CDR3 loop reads CASSSPQGRNTEAFF. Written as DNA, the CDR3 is TGTGCCAGCAGTTCTCCCCAGGGGAGAAACACTGAAGCTTTCTTT.